These 27 T cell receptor beta chains were sequenced from one sample in a study of OX40 agonist ivuxolimab in advanced cancers. The library came from the immunoSEQ multiplex PCR assay. TCRdb took this table from immuneACCESS and kept in-frame rearrangements with V and J called. Such tables lack part of the clones; where checked against another copy, unresolved V genes explain under half of the gap, and the rest is unexplained. In all, the sample holds tens of thousands of clones, and around 84% of those were seen once. The biggest ten clones account for around a third of the sample. The sample here was CD4+ or CD8+ T cells sorted from blood, taken in a trial of the OX40 agonist ivuxolimab. These receptors all come from an adult with an advanced solid tumor such as melanoma, head and neck, liver or kidney cancer.

The V and J genes are TRBV13 and TRBJ2-7, with TRBD1 as a possible D gene (5 bases). The V and J ends lost 5 bases and 1 base respectively, with 12 bases between them. Germline V gives CDR1 PRHDT, CDR2 FYEKMQ (reference sequence). This CDR3 region has 14 residues. CDR3 nucleotide sequence: TGTGCCAGCAGCGCGAACAGGTTATCCTACGAGCAGTACTTC. Amino acid sequence: CASSANRLSYEQYF.

The rearrangement joins TRBV29-1 to TRBJ2-5; D is uncertain. This CDR3 is 10 amino acids long. Trimming stripped 0 bases from V and 11 bases from J, with 7 bases between. Per germline, CDR1 SQVTM and CDR2 ANQGSEA. The DNA of the CDR3 is TGCAGCGTTGAAGATGTAAAGCAGTACTTC. This gives the protein CSVEDVKQYF.

The CDR3 region has the DNA TGTGCCAGCAGAGGTGGACTAGCGGGAGGGCCGAGCTCCTACAATGAGCAGTTCTTC. As protein: CASRGGLAGGPSSYNEQFF. This rearrangement joins TRBV5-4 to TRBJ2-1, with 15 bases identical to TRBD2. The germline V gene has CDR1 SGHNT and CDR2 YYREEE (reference sequence). The CDR3 consists of 19 residues. With V trimmed by 5 bases and J by 0 bases, 9 bases remained unmatched.

The sample holds a few counts of this clone. The chain joins TRBV6-1 to TRBJ2-3; 12 bases map to TRBD2. The CDR3 has 16 residues. Germline lookup yields CDR1 MNHNS and CDR2 SASEGT. J gave up 4 bases and V 1 base, and 3 bases lay outside the gene matches. Here the CDR3 DNA reads TGTGCCAGCAGTGAAGTGGGACTAGCGGGCCCAGATACGCAGTATTTT. Amino acid sequence: CASSEVGLAGPDTQYF.

The chain employs TRBV7-7 and TRBJ2-5; TRBD1 is a possible D gene (5 bases). V was cut by 2 bases and J by 5 bases, with 15 bases left in between. The CDR3 is made up of 15 amino acids. Germline V gene sequence: CDR1 SSHAT, CDR2 FNYEAQ (reference sequence). The CDR3 DNA reads as TGTGCCAGCAGCTTATGGGGCAGGGATAAGGAGACCCAGTACTTC. Its translation is CASSLWGRDKETQYF.

The gene calls are TRBV5-1 and TRBJ2-5, with D perhaps matching TRBD1 (6 bases). V lost 7 bases and J lost 7, with 17 bases in between. The CDR3 has 13 amino acids. The germline V gene has CDR1 SGHRS and CDR2 YFSETQ. In DNA, the CDR3 is TGCGCCAGCTCCTATTCACAGGGAATGACCCAGTACTTC. This sequence encodes CASSYSQGMTQYF.

The rearrangement links TRBV12-5 to TRBJ1-5, with 9 nucleotides matching TRBD1. Germline trimming cut 8 bases from V and 2 bases from J; bases unmatched to any gene: 10. Germline V gives CDR1 LGHNT, CDR2 FRNRAP. This CDR3 is 16 amino acids long. The CDR3 DNA reads TGTGCTAGTCGGTGGGACAGGGAGGGCGGCAATCAGCCCCAGCATTTT. Translation: CASRWDREGGNQPQHF.

The chain couples TRBV7-9 to TRBJ2-1; possibly TRBD1 or TRBD2 for D (5 bases each). Germline loops: CDR1 SEHNR, CDR2 FQNEAQ (reference sequence). V was cut by 5 bases and J by 1 base, with 21 bases left in between. The CDR3 runs 18 residues. DNA of the CDR3: TGTGCCAGCAGCCCTCCCCCGTGGGGGTGGAGTTCCTACAATGAGCAGTTCTTC. Amino acids: CASSPPPWGWSSYNEQFF.

The J gene is TRBJ2-5, the V gene TRBV7-2; D is unresolved. V lost 2 bases, J lost 1 base, and 2 bases lay in between. Germline V CDR1 and CDR2: SGHTA, FQGNSA. This CDR3 contains 12 residues. The CDR3 protein is CASSLIQETQYF. CDR3 bases: TGTGCCAGCAGCTTAATCCAAGAGACCCAGTACTTC.

This chain uses TRBV6-5 with TRBJ1-1; unclear D gene. V was shortened by 2 bases and J by 10 bases, with 11 bases between the two germline ends. CDR1 and CDR2 (germline): MNHEY, SVGAGI. This CDR3 contains 12 residues. As DNA, the CDR3 is TGTGCCAGCAGTTACCCAACAGTTGGAGCTTTCTTT. Translated: CASSYPTVGAFF.

The chain has TRBV7-3 and TRBJ2-5, with D perhaps TRBD2 (6 bases). Germline values: CDR1 SGHTA, CDR2 FQGTGA. The V and J ends lost 5 bases and 5 bases respectively, with 12 bases between them. This CDR3 is built from 13 residues. The CDR3 nucleotides read TGTGCCAGCAGCGGGACTGTTGGGGAGACCCAGTACTTC. As protein: CASSGTVGETQYF. Based on the CDR3 plus reference TRBV7-3 and TRBJ2-5, the full variable domain is GAGVSQTPSNKVTEKGKYVELRCDPISGHTALYWYRQSLGQGPEFLIYFQGTGAADDSGLPNDRFFAVRPEGSVSTLKIQRTERGDSAVYLCASSGTVGETQYFGPGTRLLVL.

The CDR3 DNA is TGTGCCAGCAGTGACGTGGAGGTCGGCAATCAGCCCCAGCATTTT. Protein sequence: CASSDVEVGNQPQHF. The chain couples TRBV2 to TRBJ1-5; D gene uncertain. The ends were cut back, 3 bases at V and 2 bases at J, with 11 bases in the middle. The length of the CDR3 is 15 residues. CDR1 is SNHLY and CDR2 is FYNNEI in the germline V gene.

The genes are TRBV19 and TRBJ1-6; maybe TRBD1 (5 bases). The V end was cut by 7 bases, the J end by 9 bases, with 22 bases between. The CDR3 runs 16 residues. Germline loops: CDR1 LNHDA, CDR2 SQIVND (reference sequence). The CDR3 region is CASIISGTAKGSPLHF. CDR3 DNA: TGTGCCAGTATCATCTCCGGGACTGCAAAGGGTTCACCCCTCCACTTT. Looking up the rest from reference TRBV19 and TRBJ1-6 gives the full variable domain: DGGITQSPKYLFRKEGQNVTLSCEQNLNHDAMYWYRQDPGQGLRLIYYSQIVNDFQKGDIAEGYSVSREKKESFPLTVTSAQKNPTAFYLCASIISGTAKGSPLHFGNGTRLTVT.

The V call is TRBV6-5, the J call TRBJ2-1, with 10 positions matching TRBD1. V was clipped by 4 bases and J by 4 bases; unmatched bases: 4. The CDR3 consists of 15 residues. Per the germline V gene, CDR1 is MNHEY and CDR2 is SVGAGI. The CDR3 sequence is CASSSSDRGYNEQFF. The CDR3 nucleotides read TGTGCCAGCAGTTCATCGGACAGGGGGTACAATGAGCAGTTCTTC.

This clone showed up just a few times. This chain joins TRBV13 and TRBJ2-1, with 8 nucleotides matching TRBD2. Germline CDR1 PRHDT, CDR2 FYEKMQ (reference sequence). Trimming removed 5 bases from V and 7 bases from J; junction bases left unmatched: 10. CDR3 length: 15 amino acids. The CDR3 loop is CASSHSGVGDNEQFF. The CDR3 coding sequence is TGTGCCAGCAGCCATAGCGGGGTCGGGGATAATGAGCAGTTCTTC.

The rearrangement links TRBV14 to TRBJ1-4; D possibly corresponds to TRBD1 (6 bases). CDR3 length: 14 amino acids. The V gene's germline CDR1 is SGHDN and CDR2 FVKESK. V lost 3 bases to trimming and J lost 10 bases, with 15 bases between them. CDR3 loop: CASSQGLQGGKLFF. The CDR3 DNA reads as TGTGCCAGCAGCCAGGGACTACAGGGTGGAAAACTGTTTTTT.

Turning to this clone: At one of its ends the junction is not consistent with the germline gene, which may arise from a read error. The chain couples TRBV28 to TRBJ1-6, with unresolved D. This CDR3 region has 10 residues. Looked up from germline, CDR1 is MDHEN and CDR2 is SYDVKM. In DNA form, the CDR3 reads TGTGCCAGCAGTTCTGGAAAGGTTGTCTTT. Its protein is CASSSGKVVF.

This rearrangement joins TRBV19 to TRBJ1-5; tentatively, D is TRBD1 (6 bases). CDR1 LNHDA and CDR2 SQIVND come from the germline V gene (reference sequence). This CDR3 spans 14 amino acids. Trimming stripped 5 bases from V and 5 bases from J, with 13 bases between. In DNA form, the CDR3 reads TGTGCCAGTAGTCGGTCAGGGGAAGATCAGCCCCAGCATTTT. It encodes CASSRSGEDQPQHF.

This chain joins TRBV7-9 and TRBJ2-2; no firm D call. V lost 2 bases, J lost 0 bases, and 7 bases lay in between. Germline loops: CDR1 SEHNR, CDR2 FQNEAQ (reference sequence). The CDR3 has 15 amino acids. CDR3 nucleotides: TGTGCCAGCAGCTTACTGGCAACGAACACCGGGGAGCTGTTTTTT. Protein: CASSLLATNTGELFF.

The chain joins TRBV7-9 to TRBJ1-4, with D unclear. Trimming pared 0 bases from V and 8 bases from J, leaving 10 bases between. Germline lookup yields CDR1 SEHNR and CDR2 FQNEAQ (reference sequence). The CDR3 runs to 14 residues. DNA for the CDR3: TGTGCCAGCAGCTTAGCGGGCGGGGTCGAAAAACTGTTTTTT. Protein product: CASSLAGGVEKLFF.

The rearrangement links TRBV6-6 to TRBJ1-2; 7 nucleotides line up with TRBD1. CDR1 and CDR2 from the germline V gene are MNHNY and SVGAGI (reference sequence). The V segment lost 6 bases and the J segment 8 bases; nucleotides outside the gene matches: 15. The CDR3 extends over 15 amino acids. The CDR3 reads CASRHLPGGELGYTF. CDR3 nucleotides: TGTGCCAGCAGGCACCTCCCAGGGGGTGAACTGGGCTACACCTTC.

This clone was recorded only once. This rearrangement joins TRBV6-5 to TRBJ1-2, with D perhaps matching TRBD1 (6 bases). Germline V gene sequence: CDR1 MNHEY, CDR2 SVGAGI. There are 12 residues in the CDR3. Trimming pared 6 bases from V and 7 bases from J, leaving 12 bases between. This CDR3 reads CASSRDRSGYTF. The CDR3 DNA reads as TGTGCCAGCAGCAGAGACAGGTCTGGCTACACCTTC.

This clone was recorded once. The chain carries TRBV14 and TRBJ2-7, with TRBD2 as a possible D gene (6 bases). Trimming removed 1 base from V and 2 bases from J, with 12 bases in between. Germline CDR1 SGHDN, CDR2 FVKESK. The length of the CDR3 is 15 residues. CDR3 protein: CASSQGRGGTYEQYF. The CDR3 DNA sequence: TGTGCCAGCAGCCAAGGGCGGGGCGGCACCTACGAGCAGTACTTC.

The CDR3 loop reads CASISGWDRVDGYTF. CDR3 DNA sequence: TGTGCCAGTATAAGTGGCTGGGACAGGGTCGATGGCTACACCTTC. The chain carries TRBV6-1 and TRBJ1-2; 9 bases agree with TRBD1. V shed 9 bases, J shed 6 bases, and the junction held 14 bases outside the gene matches. The CDR3 is 15 residues long. Germline lookup yields CDR1 MNHNS and CDR2 SASEGT.

The chain couples TRBV6-5 to TRBJ1-5; possible D gene TRBD1, 6 bases. Trimming shortened V by 5 bases and J by 5 bases, and 10 bases separated the two germline ends. Germline V gene sequence: CDR1 MNHEY, CDR2 SVGAGI. The CDR3 is 13 amino acids. CDR3 nucleotide sequence: TGTGCCAGCAGTGGTCAGGGGCATCAGCCCCAGCATTTT. This encodes CASSGQGHQPQHF.

The chain joins TRBV7-9 to TRBJ2-2; perhaps TRBD1 as D (5 bases). CDR1 is SEHNR, CDR2 FQNEAQ, per germline (reference sequence). The CDR3 covers 15 residues. Trimming stripped 1 base from V and 4 bases from J, with 10 bases between. CDR3 region: CASSLEGQFTGELFF. In DNA, the CDR3 is TGTGCCAGCAGCTTAGAGGGGCAATTCACCGGGGAGCTGTTTTTT.

The V and J genes are TRBV19 and TRBJ2-3, with TRBD1 as a possible D gene (5 bases). Germline V gives CDR1 LNHDA, CDR2 SQIVND (reference sequence). This CDR3 is 15 amino acids long. V was pared by 5 bases and J by 3 bases, with 15 bases between. In nucleotides, the CDR3 is TGTGCCAGTAGTCGGAGATGGCAGGGAACAGATACGCAGTATTTT. It specifies CASSRRWQGTDTQYF.